This T cell receptor (beta chain) was observed in a study of shared clonotypes between healthy human individuals. Each subset's genomic DNA was split evenly across several immunoSEQ plates. Sequenced by immunoSEQ multiplex PCR; TCRdb stores in-frame clones only, minus some. The table includes 2 million to 3 million clones, 80% to 95% detected once. This clone appeared once. This specimen includes other DNA sequences encoding the same CDR3. CDR3 size: 13 residues. The germline V gene encodes CDR1 MDHEN and CDR2 SYDVKM. V lost 3 bases to trimming and J lost 3 bases, with 9 bases between them. This receptor was obtained from a man between 18 and 35 years old in good health. Some clones in this sample may be carry-over from other donors' samples. Specimen: naive CD4+ T cells from PBMCs. This sample's subset: CD45RA+ positively selected. This chain joins TRBV28 and TRBJ2-7; the D is unclear. The CDR3 protein is CASSFPALYEQYF. CDR3 DNA: TGTGCCAGCAGTTTTCCGGCTCTCTACGAGCAGTACTTC.